The clone carrying this T cell receptor (beta chain) came up a few times. This entry belongs to a study of T cells in lung cancer brain metastases. Generated by immunoSEQ multiplex PCR, the TCRdb table keeps only in-frame clones and is missing some. The sample consists of 5,000 or so clones, 85% to 90% of them appearing once. Looked up from germline, CDR1 is SGHDN and CDR2 is FVKESK. The CDR3 runs to 14 residues. V gave up 3 bases and J gave up 1 base, with 9 bases separating them. The TCR was taken from a woman in her fifties or sixties with non-small cell lung cancer that had spread to the brain. The sample consisted of tumor tissue from a brain metastasis. The chain carries TRBV14 and TRBJ1-1; weak D call: TRBD1 (6 bases). The CDR3 bases are TGTGCCAGCAGCCAGGTCAGGGGGAACACTGAAGCTTTCTTT. This sequence encodes CASSQVRGNTEAFF.